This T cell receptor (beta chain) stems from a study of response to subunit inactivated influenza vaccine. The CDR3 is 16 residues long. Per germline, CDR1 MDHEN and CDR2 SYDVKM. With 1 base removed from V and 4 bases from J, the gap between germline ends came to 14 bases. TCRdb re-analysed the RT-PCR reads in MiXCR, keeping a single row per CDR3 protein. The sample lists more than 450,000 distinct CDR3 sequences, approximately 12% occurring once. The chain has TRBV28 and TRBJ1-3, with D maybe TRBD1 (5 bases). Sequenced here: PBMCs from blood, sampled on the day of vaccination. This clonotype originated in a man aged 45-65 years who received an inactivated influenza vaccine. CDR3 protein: CASSLFPGPSGNTIYF. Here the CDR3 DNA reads TGTGCCAGCAGTTTATTCCCAGGGCCCTCAGGAAACACCATATATTTT. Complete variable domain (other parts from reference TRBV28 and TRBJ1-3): DVKVTQSSRYLVKRTGEKVFLECVQDMDHENMFWYRQDPGLGLRLIYFSYDVKMKEKGDIPEGYSVSREKKERFSLILESASTNQTSMYLCASSLFPGPSGNTIYFGEGSWLTVV.